This is a list of T cell receptor beta chains from one sample in a study of identical twins. Via MiXCR, TCRdb re-called the 5' RACE reads, giving one row per CDR3 protein. This repertoire shows about 100,000 distinct CDR3 sequences, 5.9% found once; its top ten account for 12%. Material for sequencing was memory T cells sorted from blood. The receptors were sampled from a woman aged 45-65 years in good health. The CDR3 runs from the conserved cysteine through the conserved F or W. A D gene is named only where the DNA matches it firmly. Not all rows give a size; the values are once, few, many and, for expanded clones, a class.

length	J	D	size	V	CDR3	DNA
14	TRBJ2-4	-	many	TRBV6-6	CASSTLDHQGLKYF	TGTGCCAGCAGTACCTTGGACCACCAGGGCTTAAAGTACTTC
14	TRBJ2-1	TRBD2	-	TRBV6-1	CASSEVAGVLRLFF	TGTGCCAGCAGTGAGGTAGCGGGAGTTTTAAGATTGTTCTTC
14	TRBJ2-3	TRBD1	many	TRBV19	CASRDRGFSDTQYF	TGTGCCAGCCGGGACAGGGGGTTTTCAGATACGCAGTATTTT
13	TRBJ1-2	-	many	TRBV29-1	CSVKGTRSYGYTF	TGCAGCGTAAAGGGGACCCGATCCTATGGCTACACCTTC
14	TRBJ2-6	-	many	TRBV10-2	CASIRGFGANVLTF	TGCGCCAGCATCAGAGGGTTTGGGGCCAACGTCCTGACTTTC
13	TRBJ2-7	TRBD2	many	TRBV6-5	CASKAGGPWEQYF	TGTGCCAGCAAGGCGGGAGGGCCTTGGGAGCAGTACTTC
14	TRBJ2-3	-	many	TRBV9	CASSVVVAPDTQYF	TGTGCCAGCAGCGTAGTGGTTGCCCCAGATACGCAGTATTTT
15	TRBJ2-1	TRBD2	many	TRBV11-3	CASSPPGLVLNEQFF	TGTGCCAGCAGCCCACCGGGACTAGTACTCAATGAGCAGTTCTTC
12	TRBJ1-1	-	many	TRBV6-2/TRBV6-3	CASRVGNTEAFF	TGTGCCAGCAGGGTGGGGAACACTGAAGCTTTCTTT
15	TRBJ2-7	TRBD2	many	TRBV20-1	CSADKTSGSSYEQYF	TGCAGTGCTGACAAGACTAGCGGGAGCTCCTACGAGCAGTACTTC
16	TRBJ1-2	-	many	TRBV14	CASSPGLEAGPGGYTF	TGTGCCAGCAGCCCCGGGTTGGAGGCAGGCCCGGGGGGCTACACCTTC
15	TRBJ2-1	TRBD2	many	TRBV25-1	CASSGGSGRWSEQFF	TGTGCCAGCAGTGGGGGTAGCGGGAGGTGGAGTGAGCAGTTCTTC
16	TRBJ1-5	-	many	TRBV20-1	CSARDYTGGANQPQHF	TGCAGTGCTAGAGATTACACCGGGGGTGCAAATCAGCCCCAGCATTTT
13	TRBJ2-5	-	few	TRBV18	CASSPAAQETQYF	TGTGCCAGCTCACCGGCGGCCCAAGAGACCCAGTACTTC
15	TRBJ2-3	-	many	TRBV24-1	CATSEPGQHTDTQYF	TGTGCCACCAGTGAACCGGGACAACACACAGATACGCAGTATTTT
13	TRBJ1-5	-	few	TRBV30	CAWSVEINQPQHF	TGTGCCTGGAGTGTGGAGATTAATCAGCCCCAGCATTTT
16	TRBJ2-7	-	many	TRBV19	CASSIEWTGATYEQYF	TGTGCCAGTAGTATTGAATGGACTGGGGCCACCTACGAGCAGTACTTC
12	TRBJ2-5	-	many	TRBV5-1	CASSYPEGTQYF	TGCGCCAGCAGCTATCCTGAGGGGACCCAGTACTTC
15	TRBJ2-2	-	many	TRBV12-3/TRBV12-4	CASSFTTSNTGELFF	TGTGCCAGCAGTTTTACTACGTCAAACACCGGGGAGCTGTTTTTT
11	TRBJ1-1	-	many	TRBV11-3	CASRGDTEAFF	TGTGCCAGCAGAGGGGACACTGAAGCTTTCTTT
14	TRBJ1-4	-	many	TRBV9	CASSDHGTNEKLFF	TGTGCCAGCAGCGACCATGGAACTAATGAAAAACTGTTTTTT
14	TRBJ1-5	-	many	TRBV24-1	CATSDQQVNQPQHF	TGTGCCACCAGTGATCAGCAAGTCAATCAGCCCCAGCATTTT
14	TRBJ1-1	-	many	TRBV7-9	CSSSFPEGETEAFF	TGTTCCAGCAGCTTCCCGGAAGGGGAAACTGAAGCTTTCTTT
15	TRBJ1-6	-	few	TRBV4-1	CASSQSGQTNSPLHF	TGCGCCAGCAGCCAATCTGGGCAGACAAATTCACCCCTCCACTTT
12	TRBJ1-6	-	many	TRBV7-3	CASSTGGSPLHF	TGTGCCAGCAGCACCGGTGGTTCACCCCTCCACTTT
15	TRBJ2-3	TRBD2	many	TRBV7-8	CASSLRRELTDTQYF	TGTGCCAGCAGCTTAAGGCGGGAGTTAACAGATACGCAGTATTTT
14	TRBJ2-1	-	many	TRBV6-5	CASKPAGFYNEQFF	TGTGCCAGCAAACCAGCGGGCTTCTACAATGAGCAGTTCTTC
14	TRBJ1-4	TRBD1	-	TRBV20-1	CSAATRGLGEKLFF	TGCAGTGCTGCTACTAGGGGGCTCGGTGAAAAACTGTTTTTT
15	TRBJ1-1	-	-	TRBV19	CASSFLQVGLTEAFF	TGTGCCAGTAGTTTCCTCCAGGTTGGTCTTACTGAAGCTTTCTTT
16	TRBJ2-5	TRBD2	few	TRBV5-6	CASSLWASGIGETQYF	TGTGCCAGCAGCTTGTGGGCTAGCGGGATTGGGGAGACCCAGTACTTC
15	TRBJ2-5	TRBD2	few	TRBV20-1	CSASIAGRGQETQYF	TGCAGTGCTAGCATAGCGGGAAGGGGGCAAGAGACCCAGTACTTC
15	TRBJ2-2	TRBD2	many	TRBV20-1	CSAPGPSGNTGELFF	TGCAGTGCTCCCGGCCCTAGCGGCAACACCGGGGAGCTGTTTTTT
15	TRBJ2-5	-	-	TRBV2	CASSAGQRYQETQYF	TGTGCCAGTAGTGCGGGACAGAGGTACCAAGAGACCCAGTACTTC
15	TRBJ1-1	TRBD1	many	TRBV25-1	CASSAGQGLDTEAFF	TGTGCCAGCAGTGCGGGACAGGGATTGGACACTGAAGCTTTCTTT
14	TRBJ2-1	TRBD1	many	TRBV10-3	CAISVKGADNEQFF	TGTGCCATCAGTGTGAAGGGGGCAGACAATGAGCAGTTCTTC
15	TRBJ1-1	-	-	TRBV7-8	CASSLTIPGIAEAFF	TGTGCCAGCAGCTTAACGATCCCAGGGATTGCTGAAGCTTTCTTT
15	TRBJ2-5	TRBD2	-	TRBV5-1	CASSLSGSGSETQYF	TGCGCCAGCAGCTTGTCAGGTAGCGGGAGTGAGACCCAGTACTTC
15	TRBJ2-7	-	-	TRBV10-3	CAISDFLGAEDEQYF	TGTGCCATCAGTGACTTTTTGGGGGCGGAGGACGAGCAGTACTTC
12	TRBJ2-7	-	many	TRBV4-2	CASSQKEYEQYF	TGTGCCAGCAGCCAAAAGGAGTACGAGCAGTACTTC
9	TRBJ2-7	-	many	TRBV29-1	CSVEYEQYF	TGCAGCGTTGAGTACGAGCAGTACTTC
15	TRBJ2-3	-	many	TRBV7-2	CASSLVGSGPDTQYF	TGTGCCAGCAGCTTAGTGGGTAGCGGCCCAGATACGCAGTATTTT
16	TRBJ2-3	TRBD2	few	TRBV9	CASSVSTSGSGDTQYF	TGTGCCAGCAGCGTATCGACTAGCGGGAGTGGAGATACGCAGTATTTT
16	TRBJ2-2	-	many	TRBV28	CASSLVHPPYTGELFF	TGTGCCAGCAGTTTAGTCCACCCGCCCTACACCGGGGAGCTGTTTTTT
15	TRBJ2-5	TRBD1	many	TRBV10-3	CAISETTGGELPQYF	TGTGCCATCAGTGAAACGACAGGGGGCGAGTTGCCCCAGTACTTC
16	TRBJ1-1	-	many	TRBV11-2	CASRRAWDPSNTEAFF	TGTGCCAGCAGGAGAGCCTGGGACCCTTCGAACACTGAAGCTTTCTTT
15	TRBJ1-5	-	many	TRBV7-2	CASSAPGLRNQPQHF	TGTGCCAGCAGCGCCCCAGGGTTGCGCAATCAGCCCCAGCATTTT
14	TRBJ2-1	-	few	TRBV20-1	CSASPPARRDEQFF	TGCAGTGCTAGCCCCCCTGCGAGGAGGGATGAGCAGTTCTTC
15	TRBJ2-3	-	many	TRBV12-3/TRBV12-4	CASSSGRKFTDTQYF	TGTGCCAGCAGTTCGGGACGAAAATTCACAGATACGCAGTATTTT
16	TRBJ2-5	-	many	TRBV18	CASSPPEVRKRETQYF	TGTGCCAGCTCACCCCCGGAGGTCCGCAAAAGAGAGACCCAGTACTTC
14	TRBJ2-5	TRBD2	many	TRBV29-1	CSVTSGSGGETQYF	TGCAGCGTGACTAGCGGGAGTGGGGGGGAGACCCAGTACTTC
15	TRBJ2-1	TRBD2	many	TRBV11-3	CASSPTDRGEAREFF	TGTGCCAGCAGCCCCACAGATCGGGGGGAAGCCCGGGAGTTCTTC
14	TRBJ2-7	-	many	TRBV5-1	CASSLAGRPYEQYF	TGCGCCAGCAGCTTGGCCGGCCGCCCCTACGAGCAGTACTTC
12	TRBJ2-5	-	many	TRBV28	CASAPGRETQYF	TGTGCCAGCGCTCCCGGGAGAGAGACCCAGTACTTC
16	TRBJ1-4	TRBD1	many	TRBV11-2	CASRLGRGTGGEKLFF	TGTGCCAGCAGACTGGGTCGCGGGACAGGGGGTGAAAAACTGTTTTTT
19	TRBJ2-3	-	many	TRBV21-1	CASSKDDSLPTSSTDTQYF	TGTGCCAGCAGCAAAGACGATAGCCTCCCGACCTCTAGCACAGATACGCAGTATTTT
15	TRBJ1-1	-	many	TRBV5-1	CASSFLQGRGTEALF	TGCGCCAGCAGCTTTCTACAAGGTAGGGGCACTGAAGCTCTCTTT
14	TRBJ2-1	TRBD1	many	TRBV24-1	CATSDITGGNEQFF	TGTGCCACCAGTGATATAACAGGGGGCAATGAGCAGTTCTTC
16	TRBJ2-2	-	-	TRBV4-1	CASSQHAGAPIGELFF	TGCGCCAGCAGCCAACACGCAGGCGCCCCCATCGGGGAGCTGTTTTTT